This T cell receptor beta chain was identified during a study of shared clonotypes between healthy human individuals. Study details: CD4 naive and memory got three plates each, CD8 naive two, CD8 memory one.

The naive CD8 fraction comprised CD45RO-negative cells positively selected for CCR7 and excluded terminally differentiated effector memory CD45RA+ cells. When replicate PCRs were run on sorted subsets, they used about 220 ng DNA, 28,000 or so T cell genomes. Using immunoSEQ multiplex PCR, the repertoire was profiled, and TCRdb retains in-frame clones only, with some absent. The sample yields about 680,000 clones, just over 90% seen once. The sequencing input was naive CD8+ T cells sorted from blood. This TCR derives from a young man in good health.

In nucleotides, the CDR3 is TGTGCCAGCAGTGTAGCGGGAGGTTACCACGAGCAGTACTTC. Amino acid sequence: CASSVAGGYHEQYF. V usage is TRBV27 and J usage is TRBJ2-7, with TRBD2 matching 10 bases. The trim removed 5 bases at V and 5 bases at J, leaving 6 bases unmatched. Germline lookup yields CDR1 MNHEY and CDR2 SMNVEV (reference sequence). The CDR3 is made up of 14 amino acids.